This TCR beta chain was retrieved from a study of blood T cell repertoires in COVID-19. Turning to the study itself: PBMCs, B-cell-depleted T cells, or T cells were the source of the cDNA or gDNA that made up the material.

Libraries were prepared by immunoSEQ multiplex PCR; TCRdb keeps only in-frame clonotypes and omits some of them. This repertoire shows about 300,000 clones, 80% to 90% found once; its top ten account for 2.2%. The CDR3 contains 14 residues. V gave up 5 bases and J gave up 7 bases, with 18 bases separating them. Looked up from germline, CDR1 is SEHNR and CDR2 is FQNEAQ (reference sequence). This chain joins TRBV7-9 and TRBJ2-7; D is possibly TRBD1 (5 bases). The receptor's source is a man younger than 40 who had recovered from COVID-19. Sequenced input: PBMCs or T cells enriched from blood (not recorded which). The CDR3 nucleotides are TGTGCCAGCAGCCTAAACAGGTCCCCCTGGGAGCAGTACTTC. Residues: CASSLNRSPWEQYF.